The present TCR beta chain was sequenced within a study of T cell responses to AZD1222 COVID-19 vaccine. Sequencing was performed with immunoSEQ multiplex PCR; in TCRdb, only in-frame clones are kept and a portion is missing. The sample consists of fewer than 200,000 clones, 75% to 90% of them appearing once. Regarding the study as a whole: It was only after the peak T cell response that any repertoires were sampled. Most donors were white British and more were female, and clonal diversity was possibly underestimated. Rises in breadth and depth of Spike-specific TCRs came after two AZD1222 doses. Along spike, vaccine-associated CD4 TCRs were found throughout, with dominance at 160-218 and 743-854.

The CDR3 runs to 16 residues. The ends lost 5 bases at V and 9 bases at J; junction bases unmatched: 12. From germline, CDR1 is LNHDA and CDR2 SQIVND (reference sequence). As concerns this clone: Its antigen is not known.

J is TRBJ1-4 and V is TRBV19; 10 bases fit TRBD1. The input for sequencing was peripheral blood, taken on day 0 of AZD1222 vaccination. This sequence originates from an adult in good health. Here the CDR3 DNA reads TGTGCCAGTAGTCCCTGGACAGGGGGGGACTTAAAAAAACTGTTTTTT. Residues: CASSPWTGGDLKKLFF.